A single sample gave rise to the 2 T cell receptor beta chains below, sequenced in a study of blood T cell repertoires in COVID-19. Method: immunoSEQ multiplex PCR; TCRdb's copy keeps in-frame clones and lacks some. The table lists some 66,000 clones, about 90% of them singletons. Input material: peripheral blood. These receptors all come from a human donor in a cohort sampled during active COVID-19.

Remarks on this clone: In the same sample, other DNA sequences code for this CDR3. The V call is TRBV7-2, the J call TRBJ2-1; D not certain. Germline V gene data show CDR1 as SGHTA and CDR2 as FQGNSA. The ends were cut back, 1 base at V and 5 bases at J, with 6 bases in the middle. This CDR3 has 13 residues. CDR3 DNA: TGTGCCAGCAGCTTAGGACTTAACAATGAGCAGTTCTTC. Translation: CASSLGLNNEQFF.

The chain couples TRBV5-5 to TRBJ2-7; 10 nucleotides agree with TRBD2. Per germline, CDR1 SGHKS and CDR2 YYEKEE (reference sequence). The ends lost 1 base at V and 4 bases at J; junction bases unmatched: 5. The CDR3 has 15 residues. CDR3 DNA sequence: TGTGCCAGCAGCTTGAGCCTAGCGGGGGATTACGAGCAGTACTTC. Residues: CASSLSLAGDYEQYF. Full variable domain (missing parts from reference TRBV5-5 and TRBJ2-7): DAGVTQSPTHLIKTRGQQVTLRCSPISGHKSVSWYQQVLGQGPQFIFQYYEKEERGRGNFPDRFSARQFPNYSSELNVNALLLGDSALYLCASSLSLAGDYEQYFGPGTRLTVT.